Listed here are 18 T cell receptor beta chains from one sample, sequenced in a study of blood T cell repertoires in COVID-19. TCRdb's table, derived via immunoSEQ multiplex PCR, lists solely in-frame clones and lacks some. The sample holds 100,000 to 150,000 clones, about 80% seen once. The sequenced material came from peripheral blood. These receptors originate from a man aged 35-49 years with active or convalescent COVID-19.

J is TRBJ1-1 and V is TRBV5-1, with D perhaps matching TRBD1 (5 bases). This CDR3 region has 13 residues. Germline V gives CDR1 SGHRS, CDR2 YFSETQ. The V end lost 2 bases, the J end lost 4 bases, and 9 bases lay between the germline ends. CDR3 DNA sequence: TGCGCCAGCAGCTTCCCAGGGTTCACTGAAGCTTTCTTT. Protein sequence: CASSFPGFTEAFF.

The chain is built from TRBV28 and TRBJ1-4; 7 bases agree with TRBD1. The CDR3 has 14 residues. Germline values: CDR1 MDHEN, CDR2 SYDVKM. V dropped 3 bases and J dropped 6; count of bases not matched to a gene: 4. This CDR3 is CASSFRQGDEKLFF. The CDR3 coding sequence is TGTGCCAGCAGTTTTAGACAGGGTGATGAAAAACTGTTTTTT.

V and J are TRBV6-5 and TRBJ2-5; D is uncertain. V gave up 6 bases and J gave up 2 bases, with 10 bases separating them. Germline V gives CDR1 MNHEY, CDR2 SVGAGI. The CDR3 has 13 residues. This chain's CDR3 is CASRAVPQETQYF. The DNA of the CDR3 is TGTGCCAGCAGGGCGGTTCCTCAAGAGACCCAGTACTTC.

This clone was observed a single time. The V and J genes are TRBV25-1 and TRBJ2-7; 10 positions match TRBD2. The CDR3 has 13 residues. V was pared by 6 bases and J by 5 bases, with 4 bases of the junction left unmatched. The germline gives CDR1 MGHDK, CDR2 SYGVNS. The CDR3: CASRLAGGNEQYF. The CDR3, as DNA: TGTGCCAGCAGGTTAGCGGGGGGAAACGAGCAGTACTTC.

This chain joins TRBV29-1 and TRBJ1-5, with 9 bases fitting TRBD1. CDR1 and CDR2 (germline): SQVTM, ANQGSEA. V shed 7 bases and J 2 bases; nucleotides not matched to a gene: 3. CDR3 length: 13 amino acids. CDR3 DNA: TGCAGCGCCGGGGACAGGGGCAATCAGCCCCAGCATTTT. This sequence encodes CSAGDRGNQPQHF.

The rearrangement links TRBV24-1 to TRBJ1-2, with a weak D call TRBD1 (5 bases). The V end lost 3 bases, the J end lost 4 bases, and 11 bases lay between the germline ends. This CDR3 region has 14 residues. CDR1 and CDR2 from the germline V gene are KGHDR and SFDVKD. The CDR3 sequence: CATSDRTGLYGYTF. As DNA, the CDR3 is TGTGCCACCAGTGATCGGACGGGACTCTATGGCTACACCTTC.

This clone was observed once. V is TRBV24-1 and J is TRBJ1-1, with 8 nucleotides matching TRBD1. Germline assignment: CDR1 KGHDR and CDR2 SFDVKD. V shed 2 bases and J 5 bases; nucleotides not matched to a gene: 6. The CDR3 is made up of 15 amino acids. For the CDR3, the DNA is TGTGCCACCAGTGATTCGCAGGGGGCATCAACTGAAGCTTTCTTT. Translated, it gives CATSDSQGASTEAFF.

The V gene is TRBV6-6, the J gene TRBJ1-1; tentative D call: TRBD1 (6 bases). V gave up 5 bases and J gave up 3 bases, with 10 bases separating them. Germline values: CDR1 MNHNY, CDR2 SVGAGI (reference sequence). CDR3 length equals 13 residues. The CDR3: CASSLQGDTEAFF. The CDR3 region has the DNA TGTGCCAGCAGTCTACAGGGTGACACTGAAGCTTTCTTT.

The V call is TRBV28, the J call TRBJ1-1; TRBD1 aligns across 7 bases. J was trimmed by 6 bases and V by 5 bases; bases with no gene match: 9. The length of the CDR3 is 14 residues. Germline CDR1 and CDR2: MDHEN and SYDVKM. CDR3 amino acids: CASSLDRVRPEAFF. The CDR3 nucleotides read TGTGCCAGCAGTCTCGACAGGGTTCGGCCTGAAGCTTTCTTT.

This clone was counted only a few times. The chain recombines TRBV4-2 with TRBJ1-5; weak D call: TRBD1 (5 bases). V was cut by 0 bases and J by 6 bases, with 15 bases left in between. There are 16 residues in the CDR3. Looked up from germline, CDR1 is LGHNA and CDR2 is YNFKEQ. This CDR3 is CASSQETGRRGQPQHF. As DNA, the CDR3 is TGTGCCAGCAGCCAAGAGACCGGGAGGAGGGGTCAGCCCCAGCATTTT.

The chain carries TRBV28 and TRBJ1-2; tentative D call: TRBD1 (6 bases). This CDR3 has 15 amino acids. The germline gives CDR1 MDHEN, CDR2 SYDVKM. V was trimmed by 2 bases and J by 5 bases, leaving 15 bases between them. The CDR3, as DNA: TGTGCCAGCAGTTTAACCCAGGGGAGTAGGTATGGCTACACCTTC. This codes for CASSLTQGSRYGYTF.

V usage is TRBV2 and J usage is TRBJ2-5; 8 nucleotides line up with TRBD1. With V trimmed by 7 bases and J by 1 base, 8 bases remained unmatched. The CDR3 loop spans 15 amino acids. Germline V gene sequence: CDR1 SNHLY, CDR2 FYNNEI. This CDR3 reads CASKSGGAIQETQYF. CDR3 DNA: TGTGCCAGCAAATCAGGGGGCGCGATCCAAGAGACCCAGTACTTC. Variable domain in full (rest from reference TRBV2 and TRBJ2-5): EPEVTQTPSHQVTQMGQEVILRCVPISNHLYFYWYRQILGQKVEFLVSFYNNEISEKSEIFDDQFSVERPDGSNFTLKIRSTKLEDSAMYFCASKSGGAIQETQYFGPGTRLLVL.

The chain has TRBV13 and TRBJ2-7, with D maybe TRBD1 (5 bases). Germline V gives CDR1 PRHDT, CDR2 FYEKMQ (reference sequence). There are 14 residues in the CDR3. V lost 2 bases to trimming and J lost 1 base, with 9 bases between them. CDR3 loop: CASSLRGLSYEQYF. The CDR3 nucleotides are TGTGCCAGCAGCTTAAGGGGCCTGTCCTACGAGCAGTACTTC.

This clone has only a few counts. The chain couples TRBV2 to TRBJ1-5; TRBD1 matches 10 bases. The germline CDR1 and CDR2 sequences are SNHLY and FYNNEI. V lost 6 bases, J lost 6 bases, and 8 bases stayed unmatched. The CDR3 spans 15 residues. The CDR3 protein is CASRVGTGAAQPQHF. For the CDR3, the DNA is TGTGCCAGCAGAGTCGGGACAGGGGCGGCTCAGCCCCAGCATTTT.

This clone was recorded many times. The chain uses TRBV4-2 and TRBJ1-5; weak D call: TRBD1 (6 bases). The CDR3 is 14 amino acids. Germline assignment: CDR1 LGHNA and CDR2 YNFKEQ. Trimming cost V 4 bases and J 9 bases, with 16 bases left between them. CDR3 bases: TGTGCCAGCAGCCCTTCCGCGGCAGGGGCGCCCCAGCATTTT. It codes for CASSPSAAGAPQHF.

The chain uses TRBV4-3 and TRBJ1-1; 8 bases fit TRBD1. The CDR3 consists of 15 residues. From germline, CDR1 is LGHNA and CDR2 YSLEER. The V segment lost 2 bases and the J segment 3 bases; nucleotides outside the gene matches: 5. CDR3: CASSQKQGGDTEAFF. The DNA of the CDR3 is TGCGCCAGCAGCCAAAAACAGGGGGGAGACACTGAAGCTTTCTTT.

The chain uses TRBV25-1 and TRBJ2-3; D might be TRBD2 (5 bases). Germline V gene lookup returns CDR1 MGHDK and CDR2 SYGVNS. V shed 3 bases and J shed 3 bases, with 13 bases lying between them. The CDR3 has 15 residues. CDR3 amino acids: CASSDSAELTDTQYF. The CDR3 DNA sequence: TGTGCCAGCAGTGATTCAGCGGAGTTGACAGATACGCAGTATTTT.

This CDR3 reads CASSQEEMGGYTF. The CDR3 nucleotides are TGTGCCAGCAGCCAAGAGGAGATGGGTGGCTACACCTTC. V and J are TRBV3-1 (or the pseudogene TRBV3-2) and TRBJ1-2, with D unclear. This CDR3 spans 13 amino acids. The germline V and J ends were trimmed by 0 bases and 7 bases, with 9 bases remaining between them. The germline V gene has CDR1 LGHDT and CDR2 YNNKEL (reference sequence).